This entry lists 21 T cell receptor beta chains sequenced from one sample in a study of T cell repertoires in cytomegalovirus infection. TCRdb recomputed calls from the reads with MiXCR, one row per CDR3 protein. Of roughly 180,000 distinct CDR3 sequences listed, about a sixth were seen once; the top ten hold around 25%. Material: CD8+ T cells from PBMCs. The receptors were sampled from a human donor in good health (CMV status not recorded). Some clones in this sample may be carry-over from other donors' samples.

J is TRBJ2-2 and V is TRBV12-3 or TRBV12-4, with TRBD2 identical over 7 bases. This CDR3 has 15 residues. V was clipped by 3 bases and J by 4 bases; unmatched bases: 5. In DNA, the CDR3 is TGTGCCAGCAGTTTGCGGGGAGGGGTCACCGGGGAGCTGTTTTTT. Translating it yields CASSLRGGVTGELFF.

CDR3 in DNA: TGTGCCAGCAGTTCCAGTCTGGAAGCTTTCTTT. Translated, it gives CASSSSLEAFF. The chain joins TRBV6-6 to TRBJ1-1, with unresolved D. Germline assignment: CDR1 MNHNY and CDR2 SVGAGI (reference sequence). Trimming took 4 bases from V and 8 from J, leaving 8 bases between them. There are 11 residues in the CDR3.

The chain couples TRBV7-2 to TRBJ1-1; D unclear. The CDR3 totals 16 residues. Germline loops: CDR1 SGHTA, CDR2 FQGNSA. With 6 bases removed from V and 4 bases from J, the gap between germline ends came to 21 bases. The CDR3 DNA is TGTGCCAGCAGGTCCGCCCGGGCCGCGGCGGTCACTGAAGCTTTCTTT. Translated: CASRSARAAAVTEAFF.

This rearrangement joins TRBV28 to TRBJ1-6; D not certain. Germline V gene data show CDR1 as MDHEN and CDR2 as SYDVKM. CDR3 size: 16 residues. Trimming shortened V by 2 bases and J by 1 base, and 9 bases separated the two germline ends. The CDR3 coding sequence is TGTGCCAGCAGTTTAAGGTCGAGATCCTATAATTCACCCCTCCACTTT. The encoded protein is CASSLRSRSYNSPLHF. Drawing the rest from reference TRBV28 and TRBJ1-6, the complete variable domain is DVKVTQSSRYLVKRTGEKVFLECVQDMDHENMFWYRQDPGLGLRLIYFSYDVKMKEKGDIPEGYSVSREKKERFSLILESASTNQTSMYLCASSLRSRSYNSPLHFGNGTRLTVT.

The chain employs TRBV6-6 and TRBJ2-3, with 11 bases that match TRBD2. The CDR3 length is 16 residues. Germline lookup yields CDR1 MNHNY and CDR2 SVGAGI (reference sequence). The trim removed 6 bases at V and 2 bases at J, leaving 7 bases unmatched. The CDR3 spells CASSRLAGGATDTQYF. The CDR3 nucleotides are TGTGCCAGCAGCCGCCTAGCGGGGGGTGCCACAGATACGCAGTATTTT.

This clonotype was seen a handful of times. The J gene is TRBJ1-1, the V gene TRBV11-1, with TRBD1 matching 9 bases. The CDR3 runs to 15 residues. Germline V gives CDR1 SGHAT, CDR2 FQDESV (reference sequence). V lost 5 bases, J lost 5 bases, and 9 bases stayed unmatched. In DNA, the CDR3 is TGTGCCAGCAGCCCGCCTCGGACAGGGGTTACTGAAGCTTTCTTT. Its translation: CASSPPRTGVTEAFF. Full variable domain (remainder filled in from reference TRBV11-1 and TRBJ1-1): EAEVAQSPRYKITEKSQAVAFWCDPISGHATLYWYRQILGQGPELLVQFQDESVVDDSQLPKDRFSAERLKGVDSTLKIQPAELGDSAMYLCASSPPRTGVTEAFFGQGTRLTVV.

The sample holds a few counts of this clonotype. V is TRBV5-6 and J is TRBJ1-5, with D hard to call. The germline V gene encodes CDR1 SGHDT and CDR2 YYEEEE. The ends were cut back, 2 bases at V and 6 bases at J, with 15 bases in the middle. The CDR3 loop spans 15 amino acids. In DNA, the CDR3 is TGTGCCAGCAGCTTTGGTAGGGATCGTCCTCAGCCCCAGCATTTT. Its protein is CASSFGRDRPQPQHF.

The chain joins TRBV2 to TRBJ2-7; 7 bases match TRBD1. The CDR3 length is 14 residues. Germline-derived CDR1 and CDR2 are SNHLY and FYNNEI. V shed 1 base, J shed 2 bases, and the junction held 2 bases outside the gene matches. This CDR3 reads CASSEGTGPYEQYF. The DNA for the CDR3 is TGTGCCAGCAGTGAAGGGACAGGCCCCTACGAGCAGTACTTC.

The table lists this clonotype with a few counts. The genes are TRBV12-3 or TRBV12-4 and TRBJ2-7; D perhaps matches TRBD2 (5 bases). The V end was cut by 3 bases, the J end by 2 bases, with 11 bases between. The CDR3 spans 14 residues. The CDR3 DNA follows: TGTGCCAGCAGTTTGGAGGCCACGGCCTACGAGCAGTACTTC. Its protein product is CASSLEATAYEQYF.

CDR3 in amino acids: CSVEDTYQETQYF. The CDR3 nucleotides read TGCAGCGTTGAAGACACATACCAAGAGACCCAGTACTTC. This chain links TRBV29-1 with TRBJ2-5; D gene ambiguous. CDR3 length: 13 amino acids. Trimming removed 0 bases at V and 0 bases at J, with 5 bases between. CDR1 and CDR2 from the germline V gene are SQVTM and ANQGSEA.

The chain couples TRBV7-2 to TRBJ2-1; 9 bases map to TRBD1. The CDR3 totals 17 residues. Trimming cost V 4 bases and J 9 bases; bases outside gene matches: 16. Germline loops: CDR1 SGHTA, CDR2 FQGNSA. The CDR3 DNA reads TGTGCCAGCAGCTCCTTTCCCCCGGGACAGGGTTTTGTTGAGCAGTTCTTC. As protein: CASSSFPPGQGFVEQFF.

This clonotype was seen a few times. The rearrangement links TRBV7-8 to TRBJ1-4; TRBD1 aligns across 12 bases. Trimming took 5 bases from V and 5 from J; bases not matched to a gene: 6. Per germline, CDR1 SGHVS and CDR2 FQNEAQ. The CDR3 covers 16 residues. The CDR3 DNA reads TGTGCCAGCAGCGGGGGACAGGGGGCGGAAAATGAAAAACTGTTTTTT. It is translated as CASSGGQGAENEKLFF.

The rearrangement uses TRBV7-2 and TRBJ1-1; 8 positions agree with TRBD1. Germline V CDR1 and CDR2: SGHTA, FQGNSA. The CDR3 extends over 16 amino acids. Germline trimming cut 1 base from V and 5 bases from J; bases unmatched to any gene: 9. As DNA, the CDR3 is TGTGCCAGCAGCTTAGACTTTCCAGGGGGCGGGACTGAAGCTTTCTTT. Protein: CASSLDFPGGGTEAFF.

CDR3 sequence (DNA): TGTGCCAGCAGCTTAGGGGCTACAGGAACGGATGAGCAGTTCTTC. Protein sequence: CASSLGATGTDEQFF. The genes are TRBV7-2 and TRBJ2-1, with D maybe TRBD1 (5 bases). Germline CDR1 SGHTA, CDR2 FQGNSA. The CDR3 is 15 residues long. Trimming pared 1 base from V and 8 bases from J, leaving 15 bases between.

There are many counts of this clonotype. The J gene is TRBJ2-1, the V gene TRBV7-6; no definite D call. CDR3 length: 15 amino acids. V gave up 1 base and J gave up 0 bases, with 7 bases separating them. Per germline, CDR1 SGHVS and CDR2 FNYEAQ. The CDR3 reads CASSLVWGSYNEQFF. CDR3 sequence (DNA): TGTGCCAGCAGCTTAGTATGGGGCTCCTACAATGAGCAGTTCTTC.

This chain uses TRBV12-3 or TRBV12-4 with TRBJ2-3; D gene uncertain. The CDR3 loop spans 12 amino acids. V dropped 2 bases and J dropped 11 bases, with 11 bases sitting between them. The CDR3 sequence is CASSLSVSGQYF. CDR3 bases: TGTGCCAGCAGTTTATCAGTTAGTGGGCAGTATTTT.

This clonotype was seen only a few times. The chain uses TRBV7-2 and TRBJ2-3, with 7 positions matching TRBD2. The ends lost 1 base at V and 2 bases at J; junction bases unmatched: 12. Germline-derived CDR1 and CDR2 are SGHTA and FQGNSA. The CDR3 covers 18 residues. CDR3 in amino acids: CASSLESRGILSTDTQYF. CDR3 bases: TGTGCCAGCAGCTTAGAGTCGCGGGGGATCCTTTCCACAGATACGCAGTATTTT.

This chain joins TRBV6-5 and TRBJ2-7; no firm D call. The CDR3 spans 14 residues. Germline-derived CDR1 and CDR2 are MNHEY and SVGAGI. V shed 8 bases and J shed 2 bases, with 16 bases lying between them. The CDR3 DNA sequence: TGTGCCAGCCGCGTCACGTCCCGTACCTACGAGCAGTACTTC. It translates to CASRVTSRTYEQYF.

This clonotype occurred a few times. V usage is TRBV2 and J usage is TRBJ2-7; possibly TRBD1 or TRBD2 for D (5 bases each). Between the trimmed V and J ends, which lost 0 bases and 3 bases, there was a span of 15 bases. This CDR3 region has 16 residues. Germline lookup yields CDR1 SNHLY and CDR2 FYNNEI. The CDR3 protein is CASSEAGDPGGYEQYF. The CDR3, as DNA: TGTGCCAGCAGTGAAGCGGGGGACCCAGGCGGCTACGAGCAGTACTTC.

The V and J genes are TRBV7-9 and TRBJ2-3, with TRBD2 matching over 8 bases. With V trimmed by 11 bases and J by 4 bases, 11 bases remained unmatched. This CDR3 region has 14 residues. From germline, CDR1 is SEHNR and CDR2 FQNEAQ (reference sequence). DNA for the CDR3: TGTGCCGGGGGGGGACTAGATTTGGCAGATACGCAGTATTTT. Translating it yields CAGGGLDLADTQYF. Full variable domain (remainder filled in from reference TRBV7-9 and TRBJ2-3): DTGVSQNPRHKITKRGQNVTFRCDPISEHNRLYWYRQTLGQGPEFLTYFQNEAQLEKSRLLSDRFSAERPKGSFSTLEIQRTEQGDSAMYLCAGGGLDLADTQYFGPGTRLTVL.

The V and J genes are TRBV12-3 or TRBV12-4 and TRBJ2-5; 11 positions agree with TRBD2. The length of the CDR3 is 15 residues. V lost 5 bases to trimming and J lost 4 bases; unmatched junction nucleotides: 6. The CDR3 DNA follows: TGTGCCAGCAGTCCTCGGGGGACTAGCGGAGAGACCCAGTACTTC. Translation gives CASSPRGTSGETQYF.